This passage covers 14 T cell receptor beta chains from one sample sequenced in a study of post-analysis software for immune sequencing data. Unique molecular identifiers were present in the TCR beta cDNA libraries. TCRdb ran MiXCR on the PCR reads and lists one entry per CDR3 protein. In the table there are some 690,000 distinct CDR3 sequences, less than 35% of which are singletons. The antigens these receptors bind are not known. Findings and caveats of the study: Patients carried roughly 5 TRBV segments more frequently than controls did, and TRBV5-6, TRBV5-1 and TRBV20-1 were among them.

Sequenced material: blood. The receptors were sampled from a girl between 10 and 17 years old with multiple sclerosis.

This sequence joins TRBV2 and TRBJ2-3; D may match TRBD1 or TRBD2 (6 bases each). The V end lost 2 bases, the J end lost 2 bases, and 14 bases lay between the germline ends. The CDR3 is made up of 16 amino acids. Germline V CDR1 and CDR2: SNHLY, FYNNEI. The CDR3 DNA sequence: TGTGCCAGCAGTGAATTGGGGGGCCCCTCCACAGATACGCAGTATTTT. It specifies CASSELGGPSTDTQYF.

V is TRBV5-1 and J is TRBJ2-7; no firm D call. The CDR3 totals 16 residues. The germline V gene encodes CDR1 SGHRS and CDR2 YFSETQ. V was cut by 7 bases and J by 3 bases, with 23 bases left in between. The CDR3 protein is CASYPTAMRHFYEQYF. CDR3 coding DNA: TGCGCCAGCTACCCTACTGCGATGCGTCACTTCTACGAGCAGTACTTC.

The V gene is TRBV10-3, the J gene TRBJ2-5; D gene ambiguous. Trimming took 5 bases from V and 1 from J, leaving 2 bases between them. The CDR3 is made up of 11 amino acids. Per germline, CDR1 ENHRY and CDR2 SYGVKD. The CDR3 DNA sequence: TGTGCCATCAGTAGCCAAGAGACCCAGTACTTC. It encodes CAISSQETQYF.

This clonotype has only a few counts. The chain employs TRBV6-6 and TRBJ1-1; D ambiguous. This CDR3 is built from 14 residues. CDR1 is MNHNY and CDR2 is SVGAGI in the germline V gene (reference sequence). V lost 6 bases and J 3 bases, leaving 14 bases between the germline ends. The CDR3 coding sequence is TGTGCCAGCAGGGTTAAGGTGTGGGACACTGAAGCTTTCTTT. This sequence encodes CASRVKVWDTEAFF.

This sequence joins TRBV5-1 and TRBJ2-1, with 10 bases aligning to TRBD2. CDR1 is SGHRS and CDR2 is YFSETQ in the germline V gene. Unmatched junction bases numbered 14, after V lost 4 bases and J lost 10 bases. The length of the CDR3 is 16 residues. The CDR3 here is CASSPGGSGRAGEQFF. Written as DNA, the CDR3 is TGCGCCAGCAGCCCTGGAGGCAGCGGGAGGGCCGGGGAGCAGTTCTTC.

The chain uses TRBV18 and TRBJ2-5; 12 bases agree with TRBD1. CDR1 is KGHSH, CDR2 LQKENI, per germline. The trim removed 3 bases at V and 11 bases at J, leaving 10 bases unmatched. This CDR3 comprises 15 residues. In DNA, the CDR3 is TGTGCCAGCTCACCCACCGGGACAGGGGGCCACGGGCAGTACTTC. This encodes CASSPTGTGGHGQYF.

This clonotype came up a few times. The CDR3 here is CSVLQDLTGELFF. CDR3 coding DNA: TGCAGCGTTCTACAGGACCTCACCGGGGAGCTGTTTTTT. The chain has TRBV29-1 and TRBJ2-2; D perhaps matches TRBD1 (5 bases). Germline assignment: CDR1 SQVTM and CDR2 ANQGSEA. The V gene lost 5 bases and the J gene lost 4 bases, with 11 bases spanning the gap. This CDR3 spans 13 amino acids.

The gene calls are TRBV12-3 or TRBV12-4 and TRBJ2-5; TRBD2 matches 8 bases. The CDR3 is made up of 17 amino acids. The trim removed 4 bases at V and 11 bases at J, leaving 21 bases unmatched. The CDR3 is CASSSRRGVQGGHEQYF. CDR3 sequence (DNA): TGTGCCAGCAGTTCCCGGCGGGGGGTGCAGGGAGGCCATGAGCAGTACTTC.

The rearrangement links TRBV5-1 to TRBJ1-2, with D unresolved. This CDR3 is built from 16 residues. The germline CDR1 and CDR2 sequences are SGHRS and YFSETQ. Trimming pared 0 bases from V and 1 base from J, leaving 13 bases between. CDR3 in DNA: TGCGCCAGCAGCTTGGGGGTGACCAAGGATAACTATGGCTACACCTTC. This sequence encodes CASSLGVTKDNYGYTF.

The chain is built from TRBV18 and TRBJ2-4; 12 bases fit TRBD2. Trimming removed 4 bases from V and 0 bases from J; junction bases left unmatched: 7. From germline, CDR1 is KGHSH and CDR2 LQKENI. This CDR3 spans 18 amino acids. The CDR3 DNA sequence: TGTGCCAGCTCACAAACTAGCGGGAGGACCCTAGCCAAAAACATTCAGTACTTC. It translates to CASSQTSGRTLAKNIQYF.

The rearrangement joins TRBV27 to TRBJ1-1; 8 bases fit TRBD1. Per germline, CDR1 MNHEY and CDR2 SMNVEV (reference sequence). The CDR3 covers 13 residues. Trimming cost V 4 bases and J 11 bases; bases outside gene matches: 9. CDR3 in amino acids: CASSSYRGTGAFF. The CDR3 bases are TGTGCCAGCAGTTCCTACAGGGGGACTGGGGCTTTCTTT.

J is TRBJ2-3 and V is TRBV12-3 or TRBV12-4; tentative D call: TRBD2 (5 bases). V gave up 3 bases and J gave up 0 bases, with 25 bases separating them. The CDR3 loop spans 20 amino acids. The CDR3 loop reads CASSFFSLFRGSTSTDTQYF. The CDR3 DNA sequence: TGTGCCAGCAGTTTCTTTTCATTGTTCCGGGGATCAACTAGCACAGATACGCAGTATTTT.

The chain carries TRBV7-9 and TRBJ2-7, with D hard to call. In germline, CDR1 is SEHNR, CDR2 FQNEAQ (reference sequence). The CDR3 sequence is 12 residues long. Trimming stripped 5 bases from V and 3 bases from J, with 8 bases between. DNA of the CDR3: TGTGCCAGCAGCACACACGGCTACGAGCAGTACTTC. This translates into CASSTHGYEQYF. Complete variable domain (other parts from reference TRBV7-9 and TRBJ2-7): DTGVSQNPRHKITKRGQNVTFRCDPISEHNRLYWYRQTLGQGPEFLTYFQNEAQLEKSRLLSDRFSAERPKGSFSTLEIQRTEQGDSAMYLCASSTHGYEQYFGPGTRLTVT.

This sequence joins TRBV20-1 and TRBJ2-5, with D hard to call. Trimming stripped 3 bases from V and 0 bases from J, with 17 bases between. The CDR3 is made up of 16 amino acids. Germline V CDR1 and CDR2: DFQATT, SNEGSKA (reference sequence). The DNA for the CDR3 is TGCAGTGCTAGGAGTTTTAGGGCCGCGTACCAAGAGACCCAGTACTTC. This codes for CSARSFRAAYQETQYF.